The 27 T cell receptor beta chains given below trace back to one sample, sequenced in a study of blood T cells in healthy people across ages. A J-beta primer mix and a sample-barcoded 5' primer were used in a second PCR of roughly 6 to 12 cycles. MiXCR was run by TCRdb on the 5' RACE reads, yielding one entry per CDR3 protein. The sample consists of roughly 680,000 distinct CDR3 sequences, 21% of them appearing once. Specimen: blood. The receptors were sampled from a man aged 70-80 years in good health.

The chain carries TRBV7-2 and TRBJ1-2; 8 positions match TRBD1. Germline V gene data show CDR1 as SGHTA and CDR2 as FQGNSA. V lost 0 bases, J lost 6 bases, and 6 bases stayed unmatched. CDR3 length: 15 amino acids. The CDR3, as DNA: TGTGCCAGCAGCTTAGCCGGACAGGGAGTTAATGGCTACACCTTC. Translating gives CASSLAGQGVNGYTF.

Concerning this clonotype: Germline is not matched at one junction end, which may reflect a read error. The V gene is TRBV4-3, the J gene TRBJ2-3; the match to TRBD2 covers 7 bases. The CDR3 consists of 19 residues. Germline V CDR1 and CDR2: LGHNA, YSLEER. CDR3 sequence reads: CASSQEPSLLGGSADTQDF. The CDR3 DNA sequence: TGCGCCAGCAGCCAAGAGCCCTCCCTTCTCGGCGGGAGTGCAGATACGCAGGATTTT.

In this sample, this clonotype turned up many times. The J gene is TRBJ2-1, the V gene TRBV20-1, with TRBD2 matching over 13 bases. The ends lost 6 bases at V and 7 bases at J; junction bases unmatched: 12. Germline loops: CDR1 DFQATT, CDR2 SNEGSKA (reference sequence). The CDR3 has 16 residues. The CDR3 region is CSARTSGRRGGNEQFF. CDR3 DNA sequence: TGCAGTGCGCGGACTAGCGGGAGACGCGGTGGGAATGAGCAGTTCTTC.

This clonotype was counted between two and nine times. This chain joins TRBV6-2 or TRBV6-3 and TRBJ2-5; TRBD2 might be the D (6 bases). This CDR3 is built from 15 residues. Trimming shortened V by 4 bases and J by 0 bases, and 12 bases separated the two germline ends. The germline CDR1 and CDR2 sequences are MNHEY and SVGEGT. CDR3 sequence (DNA): TGTGCCAGCAGTTGGCTAGCGAGCCACCAAGAGACCCAGTACTTC. Encoded protein: CASSWLASHQETQYF.

The chain couples TRBV4-1 to TRBJ2-1, with TRBD1 matching over 10 bases. V was clipped by 0 bases and J by 3 bases; unmatched bases: 17. Per germline, CDR1 MGHRA and CDR2 YSYEKL. The CDR3 has 21 amino acids. The CDR3 sequence: CASSQDRRQGASRTDYNEQFF. The CDR3 bases are TGCGCCAGCAGCCAAGATCGGCGACAGGGGGCTTCCCGCACAGACTACAATGAGCAGTTCTTC.

This clonotype was seen a single time. One junction end disagrees with the germline gene, perhaps due to a read error. This chain connects TRBV9 to TRBJ2-2, with D perhaps TRBD2 (6 bases). CDR3 length: 12 residues. The germline gives CDR1 SGDLS, CDR2 YYNGEE. The CDR3 nucleotides are TGTGCCAGCAGCGTCTACACCGGGGGGCTGTTTTTT. As protein: CASSVYTGGLFF.

The table lists this clonotype with many counts. This rearrangement joins TRBV10-3 to TRBJ2-1, with D perhaps given as TRBD1 or TRBD2 (5 bases each). The CDR3 has 15 residues. CDR1 and CDR2 (germline): ENHRY, SYGVKD. V was cut by 2 bases and J by 4 bases, with 12 bases left in between. CDR3 sequence: CAISEPGRRYNEQFF. The CDR3 DNA reads TGTGCCATCAGTGAGCCGGGACGCCGGTACAATGAGCAGTTCTTC.

V and J are TRBV20-1 and TRBJ2-7; 9 bases agree with TRBD1. Germline CDR1 and CDR2: DFQATT and SNEGSKA (reference sequence). The ends lost 5 bases at V and 5 bases at J; junction bases unmatched: 4. The CDR3 covers 12 residues. CDR3 loop: CSAGTGSHEQYF. The CDR3 DNA reads as TGCAGTGCTGGGACAGGGTCCCACGAGCAGTACTTC.

The table lists this clonotype with a few counts. This chain uses TRBV19 with TRBJ1-4; no clear D. Germline CDR1 LNHDA, CDR2 SQIVND (reference sequence). The V gene lost 5 bases and the J gene lost 1 base, with 11 bases spanning the gap. The CDR3 contains 15 residues. CDR3 residues: CASSLNSGTNEKLFF. CDR3 sequence (DNA): TGTGCCAGTAGTCTAAACAGCGGAACTAATGAAAAACTGTTTTTT.

This clonotype was found a few times. This chain joins TRBV20-1 and TRBJ1-6; perhaps TRBD1 as D (5 bases). Deletions cut 1 base from V and 7 bases from J, with 14 bases between. This CDR3 is built from 15 residues. Germline CDR1 reads DFQATT; CDR2 reads SNEGSKA (reference sequence). The CDR3, as DNA: TGCAGTGCTAGAGTTCTTGGGGCACCGAATTCACCCCTCCACTTT. Its protein product is CSARVLGAPNSPLHF.

The J gene is TRBJ2-5, the V gene TRBV6-2 or TRBV6-3; 9 nucleotides line up with TRBD2. The DNA end is more similar to TRBJ2-1, so the J call may be wrong. The CDR3 is 16 amino acids. Germline CDR1 reads MNHEY; CDR2 reads SVGEGT. The CDR3 coding sequence is TGTGCCAGCAGTTACCCCGGGCTAGCGGGACCCGATGAGCAGTTCTTC. It codes for CASSYPGLAGPDEQFF.

This chain links TRBV27 with TRBJ2-7, with D possibly being TRBD1 (6 bases). Trimming stripped 5 bases from V and 7 bases from J, with 21 bases between. The germline V gene has CDR1 MNHEY and CDR2 SMNVEV (reference sequence). The CDR3 is 15 residues long. The CDR3 loop is CASSTTGTRKWEQYF. The CDR3 DNA follows: TGTGCCAGCAGTACAACCGGGACAAGGAAGTGGGAGCAGTACTTC.

The V call is TRBV20-1, the J call TRBJ2-3; TRBD2 might be the D (6 bases). Deletions cut 1 base from V and 6 bases from J, with 11 bases between. The CDR3 spans 13 residues. Germline V lookup: CDR1 DFQATT, CDR2 SNEGSKA (reference sequence). Written as DNA, the CDR3 is TGCAGTGCTAGAGGTGGGAGGTTGGATACGCAGTATTTT. This encodes CSARGGRLDTQYF.

This clonotype was counted only a few times. The rearrangement uses TRBV7-9 and TRBJ2-1, with D perhaps TRBD2 (6 bases). This CDR3 is 12 amino acids long. V lost 5 bases to trimming and J lost 6 bases, with 8 bases between them. The germline CDR1 and CDR2 sequences are SEHNR and FQNEAQ (reference sequence). The CDR3 bases are TGTGCCAGCAGCGGGGGACTCAATGAGCAGTTCTTC. Amino acids: CASSGGLNEQFF.

The chain has TRBV6-1 and TRBJ2-4, with D maybe TRBD1 (5 bases). CDR3 length: 12 amino acids. Trimming left V 2 bases short and J 6 bases short, with 5 bases between. From germline, CDR1 is MNHNS and CDR2 SASEGT. This CDR3 is CASSERGNIQYF. For the CDR3, the DNA is TGTGCCAGCAGTGAAAGGGGAAACATTCAGTACTTC.

The chain links TRBV6-6 to TRBJ2-5, with TRBD1 matching 12 bases. The CDR3 covers 16 residues. Germline assignment: CDR1 MNHNY and CDR2 SVGAGI (reference sequence). V trimming: 5 bases; J trimming: 5 bases; junction bases outside the gene matches: 9. CDR3 DNA: TGTGCCAGCAGTAGGGGACAGGGGGCTATAGGGGAGACCCAGTACTTC. Translating gives CASSRGQGAIGETQYF.

This chain uses TRBV5-5 with TRBJ2-3; D uncertain. Germline V lookup: CDR1 SGHKS, CDR2 YYEKEE (reference sequence). The germline V and J ends were trimmed by 1 base and 1 base, with 7 bases remaining between them. The CDR3 has 14 amino acids. The chain's CDR3 is CASSLPHGTDTQYF. The CDR3 bases are TGTGCCAGCAGCTTGCCCCATGGCACAGATACGCAGTATTTT.

This clonotype has a count of ten or more. This chain links TRBV5-6 with TRBJ2-1, with 7 bases aligning to TRBD2. This CDR3 is built from 15 residues. From germline, CDR1 is SGHDT and CDR2 YYEEEE. The ends lost 1 base at V and 5 bases at J; junction bases unmatched: 6. This CDR3 reads CASSLHGRYHNEQFF. The CDR3, as DNA: TGTGCCAGCAGCTTGCACGGGAGGTACCACAATGAGCAGTTCTTC.

This clonotype was counted a few times. The chain carries TRBV12-5 and TRBJ2-1; no definite D call. The CDR3 spans 13 residues. With 2 bases removed from V and 12 bases from J, the gap between germline ends came to 14 bases. Germline V gene data show CDR1 as LGHNT and CDR2 as FRNRAP. The CDR3 DNA is TGTGCTAGTGGTTTGACCGGTCTAGGTGTGCAGTTCTTC. This gives the protein CASGLTGLGVQFF.

The chain recombines TRBV20-1 with TRBJ1-1, with TRBD1 as a possible D gene (6 bases). CDR3 length: 13 amino acids. Trimming removed 5 bases at V and 2 bases at J, with 12 bases between. Germline assignment: CDR1 DFQATT and CDR2 SNEGSKA (reference sequence). The CDR3 DNA follows: TGCAGTGCTCGCCGGGACACAAACACTGAAGCTTTCTTT. This gives the protein CSARRDTNTEAFF.

This clonotype has more than one count but fewer than ten. The V gene is TRBV3-1, the J gene TRBJ2-5; the D gene is possibly TRBD2 (6 bases). The CDR3 is made up of 14 amino acids. The V end was cut by 0 bases, the J end by 7 bases, with 12 bases between. Germline CDR1 and CDR2: LGHDT and YNNKEL (reference sequence). The CDR3 DNA is TGTGCCAGCAGCCAAGAGCTAGCGAAGATGACCCAGTACTTC. Protein sequence: CASSQELAKMTQYF.

This clonotype appeared many times. Compared with germline, one end of the junction differs, possibly owing to a read error. The chain employs TRBV12-3 or TRBV12-4 and TRBJ2-7, with D possibly being TRBD1 (6 bases). The CDR3 length is 13 residues. The CDR3 sequence: CASSLTGTYEQYF. The CDR3, as DNA: TGCGCCAGCAGCTTGACAGGTACCTACGAGCAGTACTTC.

This chain joins TRBV6-5 and TRBJ2-5, with D possibly matching TRBD2 (5 bases). Near its end, the DNA agrees better with TRBJ2-1, so the J call may be wrong. Germline lookup yields CDR1 MNHEY and CDR2 SVGAGI. This CDR3 is 13 amino acids long. The CDR3 bases are TGTGCCAGCAGCCCCCGACTATACAATGAGCAGTTCTTC. The encoded protein is CASSPRLYNEQFF.

Here the CDR3 DNA reads TGCAGTGCTAGAGAGGGCACGGGAGGTGGATATGGCTACACCTTC. Protein: CSAREGTGGGYGYTF. The chain couples TRBV20-1 to TRBJ1-2; the D is unclear. This CDR3 region has 15 residues. V dropped 0 bases and J dropped 5 bases, with 16 bases sitting between them. In germline, CDR1 is DFQATT, CDR2 SNEGSKA (reference sequence).

This clonotype was seen a few times. The chain joins TRBV7-9 to TRBJ2-5, with D perhaps TRBD1 (5 bases). This CDR3 comprises 14 residues. Germline V gene data show CDR1 as SEHNR and CDR2 as FQNEAQ (reference sequence). The germline V and J ends were trimmed by 1 base and 2 bases, with 8 bases remaining between them. The CDR3 DNA follows: TGTGCCAGCAGCTTAGACGACAGTCAAGAGACCCAGTACTTC. It specifies CASSLDDSQETQYF.

The CDR3, as DNA: TGTGCCAGCGGTGAATCCGGGACAGTGAACACTGAAGCTTTCTTT. Translation: CASGESGTVNTEAFF. The V and J genes are TRBV6-5 and TRBJ1-1; 7 bases are shared with TRBD1. J lost 0 bases, V lost 8 bases, and 9 bases had no gene match. Germline V gene data show CDR1 as MNHEY and CDR2 as SVGAGI. The CDR3 length is 15 residues.

This chain uses TRBV25-1 with TRBJ2-7, with 8 bases that match TRBD2. The V gene end was trimmed by 6 bases and the J gene end by 4 bases; junction bases not matched to a gene: 14. The CDR3 covers 16 residues. Germline loops: CDR1 MGHDK, CDR2 SYGVNS. The CDR3 DNA reads TGTGCCAGCAGGGGACTAGACACTCTGCTTGGGTACGAGCAGTACTTC. This translates into CASRGLDTLLGYEQYF.